The sequence of this T cell receptor beta chain was determined in a study of blood T cell repertoires in COVID-19. Study background: Both acute and convalescent COVID-19 samples were obtained from the United States, Italy and Spain. PBMCs, B-cell-depleted T cells, or T cells were the source of the cDNA or gDNA that made up the material.

V lost 0 bases to trimming and J lost 4 bases; unmatched junction nucleotides: 9. Germline assignment: CDR1 LNHDA and CDR2 SQIVND (reference sequence). The CDR3 covers 16 residues. Original handling: Estimates of nucleated cell counts were drawn from the amplification of reference gene primers. The protocol was immunoSEQ multiplex PCR, while the TCRdb copy is restricted to in-frame clones and leaves out a portion. V and J calls and clone size are as listed in that table; D and trimming were resolved from the DNA. Of more than 30,000 clones in the sample, around 86% were seen once. V gene TRBV19 combines with J gene TRBJ2-7, with 7 bases matching TRBD1. The source is a man between 60 and 75 years old with active COVID-19. The sample was peripheral blood. CDR3 region: CASSIDAQGKGYEQYF. As DNA, the CDR3 is TGTGCCAGTAGTATAGATGCACAGGGGAAGGGATACGAGCAGTACTTC.